These 12 T cell receptor beta chains share one sample of origin, sequenced in a study of T cell repertoires in cytomegalovirus infection. The antigens of these receptors remain unknown. A single record per CDR3 protein comes from TCRdb applying MiXCR to the reads. This table holds 310,000 or so distinct CDR3 sequences, 25% found once. Sequenced here: cultured PBMCs, sampled from culture after CMV antigen stimulation. Receptors originate from a human donor in good health (CMV status not recorded). Some clones in this sample may be carry-over from other donors' samples.

This clonotype was detected a few times. The chain links TRBV7-8 to TRBJ2-1, with D possibly being TRBD1 or TRBD2 (5 bases each). V gave up 4 bases and J gave up 7 bases, with 23 bases separating them. Germline V CDR1 and CDR2: SGHVS, FQNEAQ. There are 17 residues in the CDR3. CDR3 protein: CASSSRDGGLAGNEQFF. CDR3 nucleotides: TGTGCCAGCAGCTCCCGGGACGGTGGACTGGCAGGTAATGAGCAGTTCTTC.

This clonotype was seen repeatedly, ten times or more. The rearrangement uses TRBV23-1 and TRBJ2-1, with 8 bases lining up with TRBD1. TRBV23-1 belongs to the ORF category, with a function that is uncertain. V was pared by 9 bases and J by 7 bases, with 14 bases of the junction left unmatched. CDR3 size: 15 residues. CDR3 nucleotides: TGCGCCAGGCTCTTTCCCGGGACAGGCCTGAATGAGCAGTTCTTC. Translated: CARLFPGTGLNEQFF.

The chain couples TRBV6-2 or TRBV6-3 to TRBJ2-1, with unresolved D. The V gene's germline CDR1 is MNHEY and CDR2 SVGEGT. The CDR3 runs 17 residues. Between the trimmed V and J ends, which lost 10 bases and 8 bases, there was a span of 30 bases. The CDR3: CANKPLLGLSPQYEQFF. In DNA form, the CDR3 reads TGTGCCAACAAACCGCTACTTGGGCTCTCTCCCCAGTATGAGCAGTTCTTC.

This clonotype was picked up a small number of times. The CDR3: CASSLQGGRVTDTQYF. DNA for the CDR3: TGTGCCAGCAGCTTACAGGGGGGACGAGTTACAGATACGCAGTATTTT. The chain has TRBV7-2 and TRBJ2-3, with D maybe TRBD1 (7 bases). CDR1 and CDR2 (germline): SGHTA, FQGNSA. The CDR3 covers 16 residues. Between the trimmed V and J ends, which lost 2 bases and 3 bases, there was a span of 15 bases.

This clonotype occurred many times. This chain uses TRBV7-2 with TRBJ2-3; TRBD2 agrees at 10 bases. The CDR3 totals 15 residues. V shed 3 bases, J shed 6 bases, and the junction held 6 bases outside the gene matches. The germline V gene has CDR1 SGHTA and CDR2 FQGNSA. The CDR3 region has the DNA TGTGCCAGCAGCTTCTTAGCGGGAGGAGGGGATACGCAGTATTTT. Translated: CASSFLAGGGDTQYF.

V usage is TRBV7-2 and J usage is TRBJ2-5, with D perhaps matching TRBD1 (5 bases). V was shortened by 0 bases and J by 7 bases, with 12 bases between the two germline ends. The CDR3 loop spans 14 amino acids. Germline CDR1 is SGHTA and CDR2 is FQGNSA. CDR3 sequence reads: CASSLAHGARTQYF. Here the CDR3 DNA reads TGTGCCAGCAGCTTAGCTCATGGGGCTAGGACCCAGTACTTC.

This clonotype was detected many times. The rearrangement uses TRBV7-2 and TRBJ2-3; no clear D gene. V lost 5 bases, J lost 1 base, and 10 bases lay in between. The CDR3 length is 14 residues. Germline loops: CDR1 SGHTA, CDR2 FQGNSA. CDR3 region: CASSLSGRTDTQYF. CDR3 in DNA: TGTGCCAGCAGCCTCAGTGGGCGCACAGATACGCAGTATTTT.

The chain combines TRBV7-2 with TRBJ1-2, with D hard to call. CDR1 is SGHTA and CDR2 is FQGNSA in the germline V gene. Trimming shortened V by 1 base and J by 4 bases, and 13 bases separated the two germline ends. The CDR3 extends over 15 amino acids. The CDR3 nucleotides read TGTGCCAGCAGCTTAGACGGGGTAATCTTCTATGGCTACACCTTC. Amino acids: CASSLDGVIFYGYTF.

Of note for this clonotype: The CDR3 ends on some other residue instead of the conserved phenylalanine or tryptophan, so this is likely a read error. No DNA is shown, since the ends of the CDR3 on it are uncertain; the CDR3 is the one TCRdb lists. CDR3 loop: CASPAIQGL. The rearrangement links TRBV12-3 or TRBV12-4 to TRBJ1-2; TRBD1 is taken as the D call from the table, unchecked against the DNA. The CDR3 region is 9 residues in length, termini included.

This clonotype was picked up a small number of times. V and J are TRBV4-3 and TRBJ2-2; D call uncertain. The CDR3 runs to 17 residues. Germline V gene sequence: CDR1 LGHNA, CDR2 YSLEER. V was trimmed by 1 base and J by 3 bases, leaving 15 bases between them. The CDR3 spells CASSQVPPHRDTGELFF. CDR3 nucleotides: TGCGCCAGCAGCCAAGTGCCCCCCCATCGAGACACCGGGGAGCTGTTTTTT.

The rearrangement uses TRBV6-2 or TRBV6-3 and TRBJ2-5, with 12 bases identical to TRBD2. This CDR3 has 13 residues. The trim removed 7 bases at V and 5 bases at J, leaving 2 bases unmatched. CDR1 is MNHEY and CDR2 is SVGEGT in the germline V gene. The CDR3 DNA is TGTGCCAGCATAGGACTAGCGGGGGAGACCCAGTACTTC. Translation: CASIGLAGETQYF.

This clonotype was seen ten or more times. The chain is built from TRBV7-2 and TRBJ2-7, with D perhaps TRBD1 (6 bases). Germline V lookup: CDR1 SGHTA, CDR2 FQGNSA. Trimming shortened V by 5 bases and J by 2 bases, and 16 bases separated the two germline ends. The CDR3 is made up of 15 amino acids. The CDR3 sequence: CASSHDKGETYEQYF. CDR3 coding DNA: TGTGCCAGCAGCCACGACAAGGGGGAAACCTACGAGCAGTACTTC. The complete variable domain, with remaining parts taken from reference TRBV7-2 and TRBJ2-7, reads GAGVSQSPSNKVTEKGKDVELRCDPISGHTALYWYRQSLGQGLEFLIYFQGNSAPDKSGLPSDRFSAERTGGSVSTLTIQRTQQEDSAVYLCASSHDKGETYEQYFGPGTRLTVT.